The 30 T cell receptor beta chains below were found in one sample sequenced in a study of identical twins. TCRdb fed the 5' RACE reads into MiXCR, producing one record per CDR3 protein. The sample shows 450,000 or so distinct CDR3 sequences, around 14% of them seen only once. The same data also went into a second study, on yellow fever vaccine responses in identical twins.

The material sequenced was CD4+ T cells sorted from blood. The receptors originated from a woman younger than 30 in good health.

This clonotype was observed a handful of times. The V call is TRBV10-3, the J call TRBJ2-7, with 8 bases matching TRBD1. Unmatched junction bases numbered 9, after V lost 5 bases and J lost 6 bases. The CDR3 covers 14 residues. From germline, CDR1 is ENHRY and CDR2 SYGVKD. The CDR3: CAISSLDREGEQYF. The CDR3 DNA follows: TGTGCCATCAGTAGTCTGGACAGGGAAGGCGAGCAGTACTTC.

This sequence joins TRBV7-2 and TRBJ2-2; 8 nucleotides agree with TRBD1. Unmatched junction bases numbered 1, after V lost 0 bases and J lost 1 base. The CDR3 length is 16 residues. Per the germline V gene, CDR1 is SGHTA and CDR2 is FQGNSA. This CDR3 is CASSLAGQGNTGELFF. Written as DNA, the CDR3 is TGTGCCAGCAGCTTAGCAGGACAGGGGAACACCGGGGAGCTGTTTTTT.

V is TRBV5-1 and J is TRBJ2-2, with D uncertain. Between the trimmed V and J ends, which lost 0 bases and 4 bases, there was a span of 10 bases. The CDR3 runs to 15 residues. CDR1 SGHRS and CDR2 YFSETQ come from the germline V gene. The CDR3 sequence is CASSLVLSTTGELFF. CDR3 nucleotide sequence: TGCGCCAGCAGCTTGGTCCTAAGTACCACCGGGGAGCTGTTTTTT.

The J gene is TRBJ2-1, the V gene TRBV20-1, with D uncertain. V dropped 7 bases and J dropped 0 bases, with 16 bases sitting between them. CDR1 is DFQATT and CDR2 is SNEGSKA in the germline V gene (reference sequence). The CDR3 is 15 amino acids. The CDR3 spells CSERRSQSSYNEQFF. DNA of the CDR3: TGCAGTGAAAGAAGGAGCCAATCCTCCTACAATGAGCAGTTCTTC.

The chain recombines TRBV4-1 with TRBJ2-2; D possibly corresponds to TRBD1 (5 bases). CDR1 and CDR2 (germline): MGHRA, YSYEKL. There are 17 residues in the CDR3. Trimming stripped 0 bases from V and 1 base from J, with 12 bases between. Here the CDR3 DNA reads TGCGCCAGCAGCCAAGAGGCATGGGGCCAGAACACCGGGGAGCTGTTTTTT. Encoded protein: CASSQEAWGQNTGELFF.

This clonotype has only a few counts. V and J are TRBV3-1 and TRBJ1-2; the D is unclear. In germline, CDR1 is LGHDT, CDR2 YNNKEL (reference sequence). The CDR3 sequence is 13 residues long. Trimming cost V 3 bases and J 4 bases, with 9 bases left between them. The chain's CDR3 is CASSQSGSYGYTF. The DNA for the CDR3 is TGTGCCAGCAGCCAGAGCGGTAGCTATGGCTACACCTTC. The variable domain in full, completed from reference TRBV3-1 and TRBJ1-2, reads DTAVSQTPKYLVTQMGNDKSIKCEQNLGHDTMYWYKQDSKKFLKIMFSYNNKELIINETVPNRFSPKSPDKAHLNLHINSLELGDSAVYFCASSQSGSYGYTFGSGTRLTVV.

V and J are TRBV28 and TRBJ2-2, with D maybe TRBD2 (5 bases). The germline V gene has CDR1 MDHEN and CDR2 SYDVKM. The CDR3 is made up of 15 amino acids. The V and J ends lost 6 bases and 6 bases respectively, with 17 bases between them. CDR3 DNA: TGTGCCAGCAGCCGGAACGGGCTGGAGGCCGGGGAGCTGTTTTTT. Translating it yields CASSRNGLEAGELFF.

This clonotype showed up just a few times. The chain couples TRBV18 to TRBJ2-6; TRBD1 matches at 9 bases. The germline CDR1 and CDR2 sequences are KGHSH and LQKENI. This CDR3 has 17 residues. With 6 bases clipped from V and 0 bases from J, the junction kept 6 bases outside the gene matches. The chain's CDR3 is CASSPGTGTSGANVLTF. In DNA form, the CDR3 reads TGTGCCAGCTCCCCCGGGACAGGGACCTCTGGGGCCAACGTCCTGACTTTC.

This clonotype was picked up many times. The chain is built from TRBV3-1 and TRBJ2-5; 8 nucleotides agree with TRBD2. With V trimmed by 4 bases and J by 3 bases, 1 base remained unmatched. Germline CDR1 reads LGHDT; CDR2 reads YNNKEL (reference sequence). The CDR3 consists of 13 residues. The CDR3 loop is CASSRGLEETQYF. The CDR3 DNA reads TGTGCCAGCAGCCGGGGACTAGAAGAGACCCAGTACTTC.

This clonotype appeared a few times. This sequence joins TRBV6-1 and TRBJ2-1; D is uncertain. The CDR3 runs 16 residues. The germline V gene has CDR1 MNHNS and CDR2 SASEGT. V was cut by 5 bases and J by 0 bases, with 14 bases left in between. DNA for the CDR3: TGTGCCAGCAGTAGCAGACTGAGAAGCTCCTACAATGAGCAGTTCTTC. Protein sequence: CASSSRLRSSYNEQFF.

The rearrangement uses TRBV11-2 and TRBJ2-3; the match to TRBD2 covers 11 bases. The V gene's germline CDR1 is SGHAT and CDR2 FQNNGV. V gave up 2 bases and J gave up 1 base; unmatched junction bases: 8. This CDR3 has 18 residues. The CDR3 here is CASSLRVLLAGGTDTQYF. CDR3 DNA: TGTGCCAGCAGCTTACGGGTCCTACTAGCGGGGGGCACAGATACGCAGTATTTT. The entire variable domain, with the rest obtained from reference TRBV11-2 and TRBJ2-3, is as follows: EAGVAQSPRYKIIEKRQSVAFWCNPISGHATLYWYQQILGQGPKLLIQFQNNGVVDDSQLPKDRFSAERLKGVDSTLKIQPAKLEDSAVYLCASSLRVLLAGGTDTQYFGPGTRLTVL.

Concerning this clonotype: No DNA is shown, since the ends of the CDR3 on it are uncertain; the CDR3 is the one TCRdb lists. The CDR3 region is CASSSSTAGDQPQHF. J is TRBJ1-5 and V is TRBV28; the listed D gene, TRBD1, was not tested against the DNA. Germline-derived CDR1 and CDR2 are MDHEN and SYDVKM. The CDR3 comprises 15 residues, both ends counted.

The chain has TRBV27 and TRBJ2-5, with 8 bases lining up with TRBD1. CDR3 length: 15 amino acids. Germline loops: CDR1 MNHEY, CDR2 SMNVEV (reference sequence). V lost 6 bases, J lost 7 bases, and 13 bases stayed unmatched. The CDR3 coding sequence is TGTGCCAGCAGGCCCGGGGCAGGGGGCTTAGGGACCCAGTACTTC. The encoded protein is CASRPGAGGLGTQYF.

This sequence joins TRBV7-2 and TRBJ2-7; TRBD1 is a possible D gene (6 bases). Per germline, CDR1 SGHTA and CDR2 FQGNSA. V was shortened by 2 bases and J by 3 bases, with 11 bases between the two germline ends. The CDR3 extends over 14 amino acids. CDR3 residues: CASSLKTGNYEQYF. In DNA form, the CDR3 reads TGTGCCAGCAGCTTAAAAACAGGGAACTACGAGCAGTACTTC.

This clonotype showed up many times. V and J are TRBV12-3 or TRBV12-4 and TRBJ1-2, with no clear D. This CDR3 has 16 residues. Trimming pared 1 base from V and 1 base from J, leaving 13 bases between. Written as DNA, the CDR3 is TGTGCCAGCAGTTTAGGGTCCTCTCGCCATAACTATGGCTACACCTTC. It translates to CASSLGSSRHNYGYTF.

This rearrangement joins TRBV20-1 to TRBJ2-7; TRBD2 is a possible D gene (5 bases). Trimming removed 5 bases at V and 1 base at J, with 9 bases between. The germline gives CDR1 DFQATT, CDR2 SNEGSKA (reference sequence). The length of the CDR3 is 12 residues. CDR3 bases: TGCAGTGCTCCCGGGATGTCCTACGAGCAGTACTTC. Amino acid sequence: CSAPGMSYEQYF.

This clonotype was counted between two and nine times. The chain uses TRBV4-2 and TRBJ2-1; D is possibly TRBD1 or TRBD2 (5 bases each). This CDR3 spans 17 amino acids. V lost 0 bases and J 7 bases, leaving 19 bases between the germline ends. CDR1 and CDR2 (germline): LGHNA, YNFKEQ. CDR3 protein: CASSQDGAGHRLNEQFF. DNA for the CDR3: TGTGCCAGCAGCCAAGACGGGGCGGGTCACAGACTAAATGAGCAGTTCTTC.

This clonotype came up many times. The chain has TRBV12-3 or TRBV12-4 and TRBJ2-7; D gene unclear. CDR3 length: 16 amino acids. Deletions cut 3 bases from V and 0 bases from J, with 15 bases between. Here the CDR3 DNA reads TGTGCCAGCAGTTTGGCAGGAAAATCCAGCTCCTACGAGCAGTACTTC. Protein: CASSLAGKSSSYEQYF.

The chain links TRBV7-8 to TRBJ1-3; no clear D. The CDR3 is 16 amino acids. The germline V gene encodes CDR1 SGHVS and CDR2 FQNEAQ. V was shortened by 3 bases and J by 0 bases, with 12 bases between the two germline ends. The CDR3: CASSLSTPFSGNTIYF. In DNA, the CDR3 is TGTGCCAGCAGCTTGAGCACGCCTTTCTCTGGAAACACCATATATTTT. Variable domain in full (rest from reference TRBV7-8 and TRBJ1-3): GAGVSQSPRYKVAKRGQDVALRCDPISGHVSLFWYQQALGQGPEFLTYFQNEAQLDKSGLPSDRFFAERPEGSVSTLKIQRTQQEDSAVYLCASSLSTPFSGNTIYFGEGSWLTVV.

This clonotype was seen once. V is TRBV7-3 and J is TRBJ2-5; D tentatively fits TRBD1 or TRBD2 (5 bases each). Germline V CDR1 and CDR2: SGHTA, FQGTGA. V was clipped by 1 base and J by 5 bases, with 11 bases between them. The CDR3 loop spans 14 amino acids. CDR3 region: CASSLKGPGETQYF. CDR3 DNA: TGTGCCAGCAGCTTAAAGGGACCTGGTGAGACCCAGTACTTC.

The chain uses TRBV7-9 and TRBJ2-7, with a possible D match to TRBD1 (6 bases). The germline gives CDR1 SEHNR, CDR2 FQNEAQ (reference sequence). This CDR3 is built from 16 residues. Trimming removed 4 bases at V and 3 bases at J, with 19 bases between. CDR3: CASSSPQGLGLYEQYF. The CDR3 region has the DNA TGTGCCAGCAGCTCACCCCAGGGGCTAGGGCTCTACGAGCAGTACTTC.

This clonotype was detected a few times. V is TRBV24-1 and J is TRBJ2-5, with D perhaps matching TRBD1 (5 bases). V lost 1 base, J lost 5 bases, and 13 bases lay in between. The CDR3 totals 15 residues. Per germline, CDR1 KGHDR and CDR2 SFDVKD. CDR3: CATSDFIQGRETQYF. The CDR3 DNA reads as TGTGCCACCAGTGATTTCATTCAGGGCCGCGAGACCCAGTACTTC.

V and J are TRBV12-3 or TRBV12-4 and TRBJ2-7, with a weak D call TRBD2 (5 bases). The CDR3 is made up of 17 amino acids. Trimming removed 0 bases from V and 2 bases from J, with 17 bases in between. CDR3 in DNA: TGTGCCAGCAGTTTAGCGGTCGGGGTGAAAAGTCCCTACGAGCAGTACTTC. Translated: CASSLAVGVKSPYEQYF.

This chain links TRBV24-1 with TRBJ2-1, with TRBD1 matching over 7 bases. Germline CDR1 and CDR2: KGHDR and SFDVKD. This CDR3 is built from 16 residues. V lost 4 bases to trimming and J lost 6 bases; unmatched junction nucleotides: 11. The CDR3 sequence is CATSDADRERRNEQFF. Here the CDR3 DNA reads TGTGCCACCAGTGACGCCGACAGGGAAAGACGCAATGAGCAGTTCTTC.

The V gene is TRBV2, the J gene TRBJ1-6, with 8 bases that match TRBD1. Losses at the gene ends were 5 bases for V and 10 bases for J; bases not matched to a gene: 7. The CDR3 is 14 amino acids. Germline CDR1 reads SNHLY; CDR2 reads FYNNEI. CDR3 sequence (DNA): TGTGCCAGCAGTAATGACAGGGGTCGGTCACCCCTCCACTTT. It translates to CASSNDRGRSPLHF. The full variable domain, its missing parts supplied by reference TRBV2 and TRBJ1-6, is EPEVTQTPSHQVTQMGQEVILRCVPISNHLYFYWYRQILGQKVEFLVSFYNNEISEKSEIFDDQFSVERPDGSNFTLKIRSTKLEDSAMYFCASSNDRGRSPLHFGNGTRLTVT.

This clonotype was detected a few times. The chain has TRBV10-3 and TRBJ2-3; 11 bases map to TRBD2. CDR3 size: 14 residues. V lost 7 bases to trimming and J lost 6 bases; unmatched junction nucleotides: 6. CDR1 and CDR2 (germline): ENHRY, SYGVKD. CDR3 DNA: TGTGCCATCACGGCTAGCGGGGGGCGGGATACGCAGTATTTT. It yields the protein CAITASGGRDTQYF.

The chain has TRBV4-1 and TRBJ2-5, with D perhaps matching TRBD2 (6 bases). The length of the CDR3 is 19 residues. Trimming took off 0 bases at V and 4 bases at J, with 24 bases between the two ends. The V gene's germline CDR1 is MGHRA and CDR2 YSYEKL. CDR3 bases: TGCGCCAGCAGCCAAGATCGGGCTAGCGCCGACATTATAGGAGAGACCCAGTACTTC. The encoded protein is CASSQDRASADIIGETQYF.

The chain carries TRBV10-3 and TRBJ2-4; no clear D. V was cut by 0 bases and J by 8 bases, with 11 bases left in between. The CDR3 loop spans 14 amino acids. Germline values: CDR1 ENHRY, CDR2 SYGVKD. The DNA for the CDR3 is TGTGCCATCAGTGAGTCTTTCCAACAGCACATTCAGTACTTC. Translation: CAISESFQQHIQYF.

CDR3 DNA sequence: TGTGCCAGCAGCTTAGTAGGGAATGCCCACGAGCAGTACTTC. This gives the protein CASSLVGNAHEQYF. The rearrangement uses TRBV7-2 and TRBJ2-7; no clear D gene. The CDR3 has 14 amino acids. V was pared by 1 base and J by 5 bases, with 12 bases between. The germline V gene has CDR1 SGHTA and CDR2 FQGNSA. The full variable domain, with the rest looked up from reference TRBV7-2 and TRBJ2-7, is GAGVSQSPSNKVTEKGKDVELRCDPISGHTALYWYRQSLGQGLEFLIYFQGNSAPDKSGLPSDRFSAERTGGSVSTLTIQRTQQEDSAVYLCASSLVGNAHEQYFGPGTRLTVT.

This clonotype was counted ten times or more. The rearrangement uses TRBV29-1 and TRBJ2-1, with 8 bases fitting TRBD2. Germline assignment: CDR1 SQVTM and CDR2 ANQGSEA. Trimming cost V 7 bases and J 2 bases; bases outside gene matches: 10. The CDR3 extends over 15 amino acids. CDR3 bases: TGCAGCGCTGTTGCACCGGGACTAGCCTACAATGAGCAGTTCTTC. Residues: CSAVAPGLAYNEQFF.